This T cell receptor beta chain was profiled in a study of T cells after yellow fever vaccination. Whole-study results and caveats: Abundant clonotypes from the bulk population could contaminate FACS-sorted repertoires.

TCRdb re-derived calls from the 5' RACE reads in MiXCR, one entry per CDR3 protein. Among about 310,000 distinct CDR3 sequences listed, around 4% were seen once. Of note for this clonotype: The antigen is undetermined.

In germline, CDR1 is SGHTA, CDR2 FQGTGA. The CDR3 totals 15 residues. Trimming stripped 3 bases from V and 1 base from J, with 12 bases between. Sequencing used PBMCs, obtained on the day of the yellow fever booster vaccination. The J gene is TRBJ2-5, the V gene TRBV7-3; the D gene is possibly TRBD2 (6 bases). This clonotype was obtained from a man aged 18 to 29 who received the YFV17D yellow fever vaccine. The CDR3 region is CASSLNALAQETQYF. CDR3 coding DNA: TGTGCCAGCAGCTTGAATGCACTAGCCCAAGAGACCCAGTACTTC.